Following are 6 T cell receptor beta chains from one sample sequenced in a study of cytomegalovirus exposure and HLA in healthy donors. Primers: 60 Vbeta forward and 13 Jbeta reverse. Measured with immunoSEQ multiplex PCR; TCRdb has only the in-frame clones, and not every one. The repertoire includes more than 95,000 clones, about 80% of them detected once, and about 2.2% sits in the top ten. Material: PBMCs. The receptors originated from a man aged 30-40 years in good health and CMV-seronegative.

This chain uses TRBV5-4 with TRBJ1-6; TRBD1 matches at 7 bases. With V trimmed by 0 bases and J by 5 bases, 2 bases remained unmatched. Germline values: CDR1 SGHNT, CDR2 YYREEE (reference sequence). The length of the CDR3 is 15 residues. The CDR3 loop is CASSLGQGNNSPLHF. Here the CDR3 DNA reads TGTGCCAGCAGCTTGGGACAGGGAAATAATTCACCCCTCCACTTT.

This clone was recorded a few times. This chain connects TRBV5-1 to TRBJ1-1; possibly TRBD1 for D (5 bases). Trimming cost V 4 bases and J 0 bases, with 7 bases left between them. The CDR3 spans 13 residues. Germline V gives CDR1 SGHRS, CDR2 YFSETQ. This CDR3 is CASSGGVNTEAFF. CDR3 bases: TGCGCCAGCAGCGGGGGGGTGAACACTGAAGCTTTCTTT.

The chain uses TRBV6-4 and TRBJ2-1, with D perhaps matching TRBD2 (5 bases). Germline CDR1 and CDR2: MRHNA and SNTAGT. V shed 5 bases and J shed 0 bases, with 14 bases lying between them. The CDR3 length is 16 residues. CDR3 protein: CASSKNSVSSYNEQFF. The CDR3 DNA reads TGTGCCAGCAGTAAAAATAGCGTTAGCTCCTACAATGAGCAGTTCTTC.

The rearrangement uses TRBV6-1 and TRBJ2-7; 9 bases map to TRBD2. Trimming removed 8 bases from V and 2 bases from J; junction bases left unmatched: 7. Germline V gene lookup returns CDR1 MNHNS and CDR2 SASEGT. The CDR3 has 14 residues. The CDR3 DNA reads TGTGCCAGCTCTCGCGGGAGGGGGCCCTACGAGCAGTACTTC. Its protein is CASSRGRGPYEQYF.

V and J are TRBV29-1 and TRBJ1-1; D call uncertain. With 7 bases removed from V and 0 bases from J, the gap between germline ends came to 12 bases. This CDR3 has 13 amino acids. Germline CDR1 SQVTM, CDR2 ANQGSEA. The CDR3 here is CSAEGGMNTEAFF. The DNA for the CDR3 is TGCAGCGCCGAGGGAGGGATGAACACTGAAGCTTTCTTT.

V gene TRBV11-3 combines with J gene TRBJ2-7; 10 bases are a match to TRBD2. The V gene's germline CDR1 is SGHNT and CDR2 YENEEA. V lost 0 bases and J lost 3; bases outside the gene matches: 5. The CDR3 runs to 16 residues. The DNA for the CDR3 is TGTGCCAGCAGCTTAGAACTAGCGGGATTGTTCTACGAGCAGTACTTC. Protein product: CASSLELAGLFYEQYF.